One and the same sample provided the 20 T cell receptor beta chains below, sequenced in a study of identical twins. MiXCR was run by TCRdb on the 5' RACE reads, yielding one entry per CDR3 protein. The sample records roughly 1,500,000 distinct CDR3 sequences, about 31% being singletons. Sequenced: cord blood. The source of these receptors is a newborn girl in good health.

This clonotype was seen a handful of times. The V gene is TRBV28, the J gene TRBJ1-5; 8 bases are shared with TRBD1. Germline V lookup: CDR1 MDHEN, CDR2 SYDVKM. The CDR3 spans 15 residues. V lost 4 bases, J lost 4 bases, and 6 bases stayed unmatched. This chain's CDR3 is CASSSYGTGNQPQHF. The CDR3 DNA follows: TGTGCCAGCAGTTCATATGGGACAGGTAATCAGCCCCAGCATTTT.

This clonotype showed up many times. This chain links TRBV29-1 with TRBJ2-6; D not resolved. Germline V CDR1 and CDR2: SQVTM, ANQGSEA. The CDR3 has 13 residues. V was trimmed by 2 bases and J by 0 bases, leaving 2 bases between them. CDR3: CSVEHSGANVLTF. The DNA for the CDR3 is TGCAGCGTTGAACACTCTGGGGCCAACGTCCTGACTTTC.

This rearrangement joins TRBV20-1 to TRBJ2-2; no clear D. The germline V gene encodes CDR1 DFQATT and CDR2 SNEGSKA (reference sequence). This CDR3 has 12 amino acids. V lost 3 bases and J 4 bases, leaving 6 bases between the germline ends. CDR3 amino acids: CSASSATGELFF. Here the CDR3 DNA reads TGCAGTGCTAGCTCTGCCACCGGGGAGCTGTTTTTT.

In the case of this clonotype: Mismatch with germline at one junction end may stem from a read error. The V gene is TRBV12-3 or TRBV12-4, the J gene TRBJ2-3; TRBD2 aligns across 11 bases. The CDR3 has 11 amino acids. CDR3 sequence: CSSSLAGGRYF. For the CDR3, the DNA is TGTTCCAGCAGCTTAGCGGGAGGGAGGTATTTT.

This clonotype was found a few times. The chain combines TRBV24-1 with TRBJ2-1; 8 positions agree with TRBD2. Trimming removed 3 bases from V and 6 bases from J; junction bases left unmatched: 0. The CDR3 totals 13 residues. Germline V gene lookup returns CDR1 KGHDR and CDR2 SFDVKD. CDR3: CATSDSGSNEQFF. CDR3 in DNA: TGTGCCACCAGTGATAGCGGGAGCAATGAGCAGTTCTTC.

The chain employs TRBV2 and TRBJ2-3, with a tentative D call TRBD1 (5 bases). This CDR3 spans 11 amino acids. Germline assignment: CDR1 SNHLY and CDR2 FYNNEI. V dropped 5 bases and J dropped 10 bases, with 10 bases sitting between them. CDR3 region: CASSPRAAQYF. In DNA form, the CDR3 reads TGTGCCAGCAGTCCCAGGGCAGCGCAGTATTTT.

This clonotype occurred a few times. V usage is TRBV20-1 and J usage is TRBJ2-5; D gene unclear. Trimming pared 0 bases from V and 8 bases from J, leaving 19 bases between. CDR3 length: 15 amino acids. The germline CDR1 and CDR2 sequences are DFQATT and SNEGSKA (reference sequence). This CDR3 is CSARDSFRLIKTQYF. The CDR3 coding sequence is TGCAGTGCTAGAGATTCGTTTCGGCTGATAAAAACCCAGTACTTC.

This clonotype has a handful of counts. The rearrangement uses TRBV28 and TRBJ2-3, with 7 bases that match TRBD1. This CDR3 spans 15 amino acids. V lost 6 bases to trimming and J lost 1 base; unmatched junction nucleotides: 7. From germline, CDR1 is MDHEN and CDR2 SYDVKM. DNA of the CDR3: TGTGCCAGCAGACGTCCCACAGGGGGCACAGATACGCAGTATTTT. Protein sequence: CASRRPTGGTDTQYF.

This chain links TRBV2 with TRBJ2-6; D uncertain. The CDR3 consists of 12 residues. Germline V CDR1 and CDR2: SNHLY, FYNNEI. Trimming cost V 7 bases and J 3 bases, with 4 bases left between them. The DNA for the CDR3 is TGTGCCAGCACCGGTGGGGCCAACGTCCTGACTTTC. Translating gives CASTGGANVLTF.

The chain has TRBV7-2 and TRBJ2-3, with 9 bases lining up with TRBD2. Germline CDR1 and CDR2: SGHTA and FQGNSA. The CDR3 totals 17 residues. Trimming removed 4 bases from V and 2 bases from J; junction bases left unmatched: 10. The CDR3 protein is CASSYAGGPYSTDTQYF. The DNA of the CDR3 is TGTGCCAGCAGCTATGCGGGGGGGCCTTACTCCACAGATACGCAGTATTTT.

This clonotype was observed a handful of times. V and J are TRBV7-2 and TRBJ2-2; maybe TRBD1 (6 bases). With 1 base removed from V and 8 bases from J, the gap between germline ends came to 8 bases. The CDR3 length is 13 residues. Per germline, CDR1 SGHTA and CDR2 FQGNSA. In DNA form, the CDR3 reads TGTGCCAGCAGCTTAGACAGGGTTGGGGAGCTGTTTTTT. Protein: CASSLDRVGELFF.

This clonotype has a handful of counts. The CDR3 bases are TGTGCCAGCAGTTTATCCAAGACAGGGGTTCTTAATCAGCCCCAGCATTTT. Residues: CASSLSKTGVLNQPQHF. This chain links TRBV27 with TRBJ1-5, with TRBD1 identical over 8 bases. This CDR3 is 17 amino acids long. From germline, CDR1 is MNHEY and CDR2 SMNVEV (reference sequence). Trimming took 0 bases from V and 4 from J; bases not matched to a gene: 8.

This clonotype was seen a handful of times. J is TRBJ2-1 and V is TRBV28, with D tentatively TRBD1 or TRBD2 (5 bases each). The CDR3 sequence is 14 residues long. V was clipped by 6 bases and J by 6 bases, with 15 bases between them. Germline CDR1 is MDHEN and CDR2 is SYDVKM. For the CDR3, the DNA is TGTGCCAGCAGCACCGGGGACGGCCTCAATGAGCAGTTCTTC. Its protein is CASSTGDGLNEQFF.

This chain uses TRBV11-2 with TRBJ1-2; no clear D gene. Germline loops: CDR1 SGHAT, CDR2 FQNNGV. V lost 5 bases to trimming and J lost 4 bases, with 11 bases between them. The CDR3 covers 13 residues. The CDR3 region has the DNA TGTGCCAGCAGCCCGAGGGTTATCTATGGCTACACCTTC. Translating it yields CASSPRVIYGYTF.

The table lists this clonotype with a few counts. V and J are TRBV3-1 and TRBJ2-7, with D tentatively TRBD1 (5 bases). Trimming cost V 1 base and J 3 bases, with 10 bases left between them. CDR1 and CDR2 (germline): LGHDT, YNNKEL (reference sequence). This CDR3 spans 14 amino acids. CDR3 sequence (DNA): TGTGCCAGCAGCCAAGTGCAGGGATACTACGAGCAGTACTTC. Translating gives CASSQVQGYYEQYF.

The chain employs TRBV29-1 and TRBJ1-1; possibly TRBD1 for D (6 bases). Germline assignment: CDR1 SQVTM and CDR2 ANQGSEA. V was clipped by 2 bases and J by 10 bases, with 17 bases between them. The CDR3 length is 13 residues. CDR3 nucleotide sequence: TGCAGCGTTGAAAGGGGGGCAGGGGCATCAGCTTTCTTT. This translates into CSVERGAGASAFF. The whole variable domain, filled in from reference TRBV29-1 and TRBJ1-1, reads SAVISQKPSRDICQRGTSLTIQCQVDSQVTMMFWYRQQPGQSLTLIATANQGSEATYESGFVIDKFPISRPNLTFSTLTVSNMSPEDSSIYLCSVERGAGASAFFGQGTRLTVV.

The chain recombines TRBV20-1 with TRBJ2-1; 9 bases are a match to TRBD2. The germline gives CDR1 DFQATT, CDR2 SNEGSKA (reference sequence). The junction had 6 bases not matched to a gene; V was cut back by 6 bases and J by 0 bases. CDR3 length: 15 amino acids. The CDR3 sequence is CSASGGRVSYNEQFF. CDR3 nucleotide sequence: TGCAGTGCGTCTGGCGGGAGGGTCTCCTACAATGAGCAGTTCTTC.

This clonotype has ten or more counts. This chain joins TRBV27 and TRBJ2-1, with TRBD1 identical over 11 bases. This CDR3 has 15 residues. Germline CDR1 reads MNHEY; CDR2 reads SMNVEV (reference sequence). V shed 3 bases and J 7 bases; nucleotides not matched to a gene: 5. Here the CDR3 DNA reads TGTGCCAGCAGTTTGGGGGACAGGGGGTGGAATGAGCAGTTCTTC. The encoded protein is CASSLGDRGWNEQFF.

This clonotype turned up a few times. This rearrangement joins TRBV11-2 to TRBJ1-5, with D unclear. The CDR3 consists of 14 residues. Trimming pared 2 bases from V and 1 base from J, leaving 6 bases between. In germline, CDR1 is SGHAT, CDR2 FQNNGV. The CDR3 reads CASSLWRSNQPQHF. CDR3 coding DNA: TGTGCCAGCAGCTTATGGAGAAGCAATCAGCCCCAGCATTTT.

The chain has TRBV27 and TRBJ2-1; 7 bases are shared with TRBD1. This CDR3 comprises 18 residues. The V gene end was trimmed by 5 bases and the J gene end by 2 bases; junction bases not matched to a gene: 15. The germline gives CDR1 MNHEY, CDR2 SMNVEV (reference sequence). CDR3 residues: CASSPSAGTVFAYNEQFF. The CDR3 nucleotides are TGTGCCAGCAGTCCCAGCGCCGGGACAGTGTTTGCCTACAATGAGCAGTTCTTC.